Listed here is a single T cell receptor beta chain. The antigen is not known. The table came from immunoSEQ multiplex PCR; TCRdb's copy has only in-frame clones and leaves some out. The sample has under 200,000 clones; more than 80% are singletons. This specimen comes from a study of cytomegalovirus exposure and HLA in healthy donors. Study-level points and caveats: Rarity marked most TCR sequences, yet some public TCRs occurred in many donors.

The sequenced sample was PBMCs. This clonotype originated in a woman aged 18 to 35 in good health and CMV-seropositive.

As DNA, the CDR3 is TGTGCCACCAACAATCTAGGAATTCGAGAGACCCAGTACTTC. This encodes CATNNLGIRETQYF. V is TRBV10-3 and J is TRBJ2-5; D not resolved. The CDR3 loop spans 14 amino acids. The V end was cut by 10 bases, the J end by 4 bases, with 19 bases between. Germline V CDR1 and CDR2: ENHRY, SYGVKD.